The source of this TCR beta chain is a study of human T cells and chemical hapten exposure. General study points: The number of TCRs over 1 in 1000 frequency stayed unchanged after DPC. Donors in the study had alopecia, meaning their immune response may differ from healthy people's.

Via MiXCR, TCRdb re-called the RACE reads, giving one row per CDR3 protein. Of roughly 100,000 distinct CDR3 sequences in the sample, 10% to 14% were seen once. This clonotype was picked up many times. As yet, its antigen is unknown. Noted time point: pre-sensitization, week 0. Indicated treatment: therapeutic diphenylcyclopropenone sensitization with weekly scalp DPC. The junction had 11 bases not matched to a gene; V was cut back by 5 bases and J by 0 bases. The germline gives CDR1 SGHVS, CDR2 FNYEAQ. The CDR3 sequence is 18 residues long. Specimen: whole blood, collected in connection with sensitization to the hapten diphenylcyclopropenone (DPC). This chain joins TRBV7-6 and TRBJ2-2; 8 nucleotides align to TRBD1. The source is a woman aged 55-70 years with alopecia areata. Some clones in this sample may be carry-over from other donors' samples. The chain's CDR3 is CASSQAHGQGANTGELFF. DNA of the CDR3: TGTGCCAGCAGCCAAGCGCATGGACAGGGAGCGAACACCGGGGAGCTGTTTTTT.